A single sample is the source of the 10 T cell receptor beta chains below, sequenced in a study of sequential checkpoint blockade in melanoma. This table comes from immunoSEQ multiplex PCR, and its TCRdb copy is limited to in-frame clones, with some not included. The sample includes roughly 6,000 clones, under 50% of them seen just once. Described treatment: randomized to nivolumab then ipilimumab (arm A) or the reverse (arm B). The input for sequencing was CD8+ T cells sorted from blood (inferred from file names), taken from a patient given nivolumab and ipilimumab in sequence. The source is a human patient with melanoma. Some clones in this sample may be carry-over from other donors' samples.

The genes are TRBV6-5 and TRBJ2-3; 12 bases line up with TRBD2. Germline lookup yields CDR1 MNHEY and CDR2 SVGAGI. The CDR3 spans 15 residues. V lost 11 bases, J lost 0 bases, and 6 bases stayed unmatched. The CDR3 DNA sequence: TGTGCCTCGGGACTAGCGGGCGTCAGCACAGATACGCAGTATTTT. Translated: CASGLAGVSTDTQYF.

This clone was picked up a small number of times. Relative to the germline gene, one junction end is altered; a read error may explain this. This chain uses TRBV6-1 with TRBJ1-1; D gene ambiguous. CDR1 and CDR2 (germline): MNHNS, SASEGT. This CDR3 is built from 10 residues. DNA for the CDR3: TGTGCCAGCGGTGACGGGAAAGCTTTCTTT. Translation: CASGDGKAFF.

This clone is medium-sized within its sample. This sequence joins TRBV27 and TRBJ2-7; TRBD1 matches at 9 bases. Trimming removed 5 bases from V and 5 bases from J; junction bases left unmatched: 4. The CDR3 loop spans 13 amino acids. Germline assignment: CDR1 MNHEY and CDR2 SMNVEV (reference sequence). The CDR3 sequence: CASSGQGRHEQYF. The DNA for the CDR3 is TGTGCCAGCAGTGGACAGGGGAGGCACGAGCAGTACTTC.

This chain uses TRBV6-5 with TRBJ2-7; D gene ambiguous. Per germline, CDR1 MNHEY and CDR2 SVGAGI. Between the trimmed V and J ends, which lost 6 bases and 5 bases, there was a span of 11 bases. The CDR3 covers 12 residues. CDR3 coding DNA: TGTGCCAGCAGACTCCCCAACCACGAGCAGTACTTC. It translates to CASRLPNHEQYF.

The chain has TRBV7-6 and TRBJ1-4; no clear D. There are 15 residues in the CDR3. Trimming cost V 4 bases and J 15 bases, with 24 bases left between them. In germline, CDR1 is SGHVS, CDR2 FNYEAQ. The CDR3 protein is CASSSTKGRSIEMFF. The CDR3, as DNA: TGTGCCAGCAGCTCGACTAAAGGACGCTCTATTGAAATGTTTTTT.

V usage is TRBV2 and J usage is TRBJ2-7; 9 nucleotides match TRBD1. The V and J ends lost 3 bases and 1 base, in that order; junction bases with no gene match: 4. The CDR3 has 15 residues. Germline CDR1 is SNHLY and CDR2 is FYNNEI. CDR3: CASSDPGQGSYEQYF. The CDR3, as DNA: TGTGCCAGCAGTGATCCGGGACAGGGATCCTACGAGCAGTACTTC.

The CDR3 loop reads CASSFNLQTAGNTIYF. The CDR3 DNA sequence: TGTGCCAGCAGCTTCAATTTACAGACCGCTGGAAACACCATATATTTT. The chain joins TRBV5-4 to TRBJ1-3; D gene ambiguous. Germline-derived CDR1 and CDR2 are SGHNT and YYREEE (reference sequence). The CDR3 covers 16 residues. Trimming cost V 2 bases and J 2 bases, with 14 bases left between them.

The chain combines TRBV6-1 with TRBJ1-1; perhaps TRBD1 as D (6 bases). From germline, CDR1 is MNHNS and CDR2 SASEGT. Trimming stripped 2 bases from V and 7 bases from J, with 11 bases between. The CDR3 loop spans 13 amino acids. CDR3 nucleotides: TGTGCCAGCAGTGAAAGAGGGGGGGTTGAAGCTTTCTTT. Amino acids: CASSERGGVEAFF.

This clone has a single count. The rearrangement uses TRBV18 and TRBJ2-7; 7 nucleotides match TRBD1. The CDR3 is 13 residues long. Germline CDR1 is KGHSH and CDR2 is LQKENI. J was trimmed by 4 bases and V by 4 bases; bases with no gene match: 4. In DNA form, the CDR3 reads TGTGCCAGCTCACTCCCCAGGGGGTACGAGCAGTACTTC. This codes for CASSLPRGYEQYF.

A note on this clone: One junction end disagrees with the germline gene, perhaps due to a read error. The rearrangement uses TRBV6-5 and TRBJ1-1, with 7 bases aligning to TRBD1. Germline values: CDR1 MNHEY, CDR2 SVGAGI. The CDR3 is made up of 16 amino acids. The CDR3 DNA reads as TGTGCCAGCAGATACTCGGGCGACAGGGTTGGTACTGAAGCTTTCTTT. It yields the protein CASRYSGDRVGTEAFF.